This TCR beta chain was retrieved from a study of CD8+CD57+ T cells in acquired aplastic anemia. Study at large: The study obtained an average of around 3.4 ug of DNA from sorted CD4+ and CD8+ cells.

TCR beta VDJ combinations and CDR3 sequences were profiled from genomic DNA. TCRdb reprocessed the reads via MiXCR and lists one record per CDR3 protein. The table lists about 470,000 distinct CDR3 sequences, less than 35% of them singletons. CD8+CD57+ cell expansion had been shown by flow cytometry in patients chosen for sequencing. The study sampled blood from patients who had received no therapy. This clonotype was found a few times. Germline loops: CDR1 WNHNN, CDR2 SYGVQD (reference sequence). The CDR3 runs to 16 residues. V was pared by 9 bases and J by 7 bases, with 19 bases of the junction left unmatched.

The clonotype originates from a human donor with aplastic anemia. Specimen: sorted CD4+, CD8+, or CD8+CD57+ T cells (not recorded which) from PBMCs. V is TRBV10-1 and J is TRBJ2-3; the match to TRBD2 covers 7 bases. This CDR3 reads CARVNGVGLRCYTQYF. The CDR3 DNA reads TGCGCCAGGGTCAATGGTGTGGGACTAAGATGTTATACGCAGTATTTT.